This record concerns one TCR beta chain sequence. The sample originates from a study of blood T cell repertoires in COVID-19. The overall study: Sites in the United States, Italy and Spain provided acute and convalescent COVID-19 samples. The analysed material was cDNA or gDNA that came from T cells, B-cell-depleted T cells, or PBMCs.

The CDR3 is 16 residues long. Germline loops: CDR1 MNHEY, CDR2 SVGAGI. V gave up 4 bases and J gave up 3 bases, with 19 bases separating them. Original data processing: From reference gene primer amplification, estimates of nucleated cell counts were derived. Assay: immunoSEQ multiplex PCR; the TCRdb copy retains only in-frame clones and omits some. From that table come the V and J calls and clone size; the DNA was used to work out D and trimming. Altogether some 90,000 clones are present, approximately 87% being singletons, with the ten largest covering around 10%. The TCR sequence derives from a human donor in a cohort sampled during active COVID-19. V gene TRBV6-5 combines with J gene TRBJ2-7; tentatively, D is TRBD1 (6 bases). Sequencing was done on a sample of peripheral blood. CDR3 DNA sequence: TGTGCCAGCAGTTTGAACAGGGTGGAATTGAACTACGAGCAGTACTTC. Translating gives CASSLNRVELNYEQYF.